This T cell receptor beta chain originates from a study of radiation and T cells in renal cell carcinoma. Whole-study findings and limits: From baseline, blood top tumor clonotypes peaked at 2 weeks post-radiation.

Sequencing used immunoSEQ multiplex PCR; TCRdb keeps in-frame clones, though not all of them. Of nearly 20,000 clones listed, about 60% are singletons. The sample's treatment: 15 Gy SBRT to primary tumor, nephrectomy 4 weeks later. Germline lookup yields CDR1 GTSNPN and CDR2 SVGIG (reference sequence). CDR3 length equals 15 residues. Trimming removed 7 bases at V and 0 bases at J, with 16 bases between. Concerning this clone: What it binds is unknown.

The material sequenced was tumor tissue, taken from a patient whose treatment included radiotherapy and nephrectomy. The sequence derives from a woman in her 70s with renal cell carcinoma. This chain uses TRBV30 with TRBJ1-3; D not resolved. The CDR3 DNA reads TGTGCCTTCCACCCCCTCCAGAGCTCTGGAAACACCATATATTTT. Protein product: CAFHPLQSSGNTIYF.